This T cell receptor (beta chain) was recovered during a study of blood T cell repertoires in COVID-19. CDR1 and CDR2 (germline): LGHNT, FRNRAP. V lost 1 base to trimming and J lost 11 bases, with 9 bases between them. This CDR3 contains 12 residues. The data were produced by immunoSEQ multiplex PCR, yet TCRdb's version contains in-frame clones alone and is incomplete. This table has about 150,000 clones, about four fifths appearing once. This TCR came from a woman between 55 and 75 years old with acute or convalescent COVID-19. The V call is TRBV12-5, the J call TRBJ1-5, with no clear D. The sample taken for sequencing was peripheral blood. The CDR3 nucleotides are TGTGCTAGTGGTTTGGAACAAGGAGCCCAGCATTTT. This translates into CASGLEQGAQHF.